This TCR beta chain appears in the sequencing data of a study of technical replicates of blood from a few donors (dated by TCRdb to about 2017). The CDR3 contains 13 residues, cysteine and phenylalanine counted. Of the read, only the CDR3 DNA is kept; its 39 bases are in frame from base 1. The germline V and J ends show losses of 1 base and 4 bases respectively, and no gene match explains 0 bases of the junction. CDR1 is given as SGHAT and CDR2 as FQNNGV, both from the germline V gene. The library came from the immunoSEQ multiplex PCR assay. TCRdb took over this immuneACCESS table, retaining in-frame rearrangements with V and J assigned. Such tables are incomplete; in checked studies, under half of the missing clones stem from an unresolved V gene, and the remainder is unexplained. The sample data list 98,000 or so clones, and roughly 95% of these were observed just once. The ten largest clones add up to over 0.2% of the sample.

In regard to this clone: Its specific antigen is unknown. No base quality information exists; no much larger clone differs at one position.

The chain links TRBV11-2 with TRBJ1-1; 7 central nucleotides agree with TRBD1. This clonotype originated in a human donor in good health. The specimen sequenced was T cells isolated from PBMCs. The CDR3 protein is CASSLGQGTEAFF. The DNA sequence is TGTGCCAGCAGCTTAGGACAGGGCACTGAAGCTTTCTTT.